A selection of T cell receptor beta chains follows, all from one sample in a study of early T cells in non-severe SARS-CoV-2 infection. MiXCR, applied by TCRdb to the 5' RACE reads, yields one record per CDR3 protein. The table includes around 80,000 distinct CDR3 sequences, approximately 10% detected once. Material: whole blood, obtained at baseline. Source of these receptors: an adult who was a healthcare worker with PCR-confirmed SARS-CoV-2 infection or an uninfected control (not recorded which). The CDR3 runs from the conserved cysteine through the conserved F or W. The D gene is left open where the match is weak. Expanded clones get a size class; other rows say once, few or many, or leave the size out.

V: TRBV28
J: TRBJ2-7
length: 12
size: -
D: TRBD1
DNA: TGTGCCAGCAGCTACCTTCAGGGGGCTATGTACTTC
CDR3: CASSYLQGAMYF

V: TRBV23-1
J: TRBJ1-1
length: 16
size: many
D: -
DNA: TGCGCCAGCAGTCAGTACTCTACGTTGGAGAACACTGAAGCTTTCTTT
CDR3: CASSQYSTLENTEAFF

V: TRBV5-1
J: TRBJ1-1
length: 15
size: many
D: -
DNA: TGCGCCAGCAGCTTGGTCCAGGGCGCTGCCACTGAAGCTTTCTTT
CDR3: CASSLVQGAATEAFF

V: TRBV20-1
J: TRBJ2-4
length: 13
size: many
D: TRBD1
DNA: TGCAGTGCTTGGACAGGGGGCAGAAACATTCAGTACTTC
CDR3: CSAWTGGRNIQYF

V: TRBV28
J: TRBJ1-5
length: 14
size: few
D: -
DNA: TGTGCCAGCAGTTTATCGACAACAAATCAGCCCCAGCATTTT
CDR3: CASSLSTTNQPQHF

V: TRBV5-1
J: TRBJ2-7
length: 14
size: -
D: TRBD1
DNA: TGCGCCAGCAGCGGACAGGCGAGCTCCTACGAGCAGTACTTC
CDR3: CASSGQASSYEQYF

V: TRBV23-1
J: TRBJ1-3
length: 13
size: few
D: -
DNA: TGCGCCAGCAGTCAGTGCTGGTGGAACACCATATATTTT
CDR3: CASSQCWWNTIYF

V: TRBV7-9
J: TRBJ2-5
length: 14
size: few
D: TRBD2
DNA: TGTGCCAGCAGCCAACTAGCGGCCCAAGAGACCCAGTACTTC
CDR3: CASSQLAAQETQYF

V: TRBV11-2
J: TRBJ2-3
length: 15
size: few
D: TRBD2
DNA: TGTGCCAGCAGCTTAGACGGGAGGGGCACAGATACGCAGTATTTT
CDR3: CASSLDGRGTDTQYF

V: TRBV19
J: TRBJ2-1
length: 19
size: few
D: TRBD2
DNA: TGTGCCAGTAGTGCCCCGGGACTAGCGGGGGGCTATTCCTACAATGAGCAGTTCTTC
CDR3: CASSAPGLAGGYSYNEQFF

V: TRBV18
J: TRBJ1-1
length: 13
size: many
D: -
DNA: TGTGCCAGCTCTCAAGGGACCAACACTGAAGCTTTCTTT
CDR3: CASSQGTNTEAFF

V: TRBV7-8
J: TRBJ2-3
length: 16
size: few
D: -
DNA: TGTGCCAGCAGCTTAGGGGTGGCGGTTGGCACAGATACGCAGTATTTT
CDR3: CASSLGVAVGTDTQYF

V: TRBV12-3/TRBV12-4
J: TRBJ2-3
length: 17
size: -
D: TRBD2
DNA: TGTGCCAGCAGCGTGACAGCGGGGGTTGTAGGCACAGATACGCAGTATTTT
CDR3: CASSVTAGVVGTDTQYF

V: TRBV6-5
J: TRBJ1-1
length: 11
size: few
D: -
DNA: TGTGCCAGCAGTTTGGACGGTGAAGCTTTCTTT
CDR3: CASSLDGEAFF

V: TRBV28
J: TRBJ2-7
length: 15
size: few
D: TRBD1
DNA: TGTGCCAGCAGCCCCCCCCGACAGGGGAAGAACGAGCAGTACTTC
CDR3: CASSPPRQGKNEQYF

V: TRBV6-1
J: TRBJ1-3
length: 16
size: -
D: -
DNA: TGTGCCAGCAGTGAAGGCAGGAGTCGCTCTGGAAACACCATATATTTT
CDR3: CASSEGRSRSGNTIYF

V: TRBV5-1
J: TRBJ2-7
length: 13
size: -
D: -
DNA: TGCGCCAGCAGCTTGGACGGAGTCTACGAGCAGTACTTC
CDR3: CASSLDGVYEQYF

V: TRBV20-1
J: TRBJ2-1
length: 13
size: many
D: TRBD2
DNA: TGCAGTGCTACTTTGGCTAGCGGCAATGAGCAGTTCTTC
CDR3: CSATLASGNEQFF

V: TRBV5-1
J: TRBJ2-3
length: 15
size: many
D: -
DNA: TGCGCCAGCAGCTTGGCCGACCAGACCAGGGATACGCAGTATTTT
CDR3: CASSLADQTRDTQYF

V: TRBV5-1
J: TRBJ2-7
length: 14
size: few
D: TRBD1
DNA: TGCGCCAGCAGCTTTGTGACAGGGACCTACGAGCAGTACTTC
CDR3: CASSFVTGTYEQYF

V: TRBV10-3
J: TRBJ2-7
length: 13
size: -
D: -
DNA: TGTGCCATCAGTGATTCCCGGATCTACGAGCAGTACTTC
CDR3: CAISDSRIYEQYF

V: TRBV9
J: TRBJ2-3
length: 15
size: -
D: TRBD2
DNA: TGTGCCAGCAGCGTAGAGGCGGGGGGGCGAGATACGCAGTATTTT
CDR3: CASSVEAGGRDTQYF

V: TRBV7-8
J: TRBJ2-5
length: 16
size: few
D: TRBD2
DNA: TGTGCCAGCAGCCTGTTTATTAGCGGGACGGAAGAGACCCAGTACTTC
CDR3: CASSLFISGTEETQYF

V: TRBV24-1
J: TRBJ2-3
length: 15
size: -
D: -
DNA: TGTGCCACCAGTGACCCAAGGACAGCCACAGATACGCAGTATTTT
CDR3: CATSDPRTATDTQYF

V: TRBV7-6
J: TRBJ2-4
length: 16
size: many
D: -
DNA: TGTGCCAGCAGCCCGTCCCCCCTGGTAGCCAAAAACATTCAGTACTTC
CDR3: CASSPSPLVAKNIQYF

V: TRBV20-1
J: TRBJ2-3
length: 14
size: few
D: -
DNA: TGCAGTGCAAAAGGGACCAGGGGCCTAGATACGCAGTATTTT
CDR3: CSAKGTRGLDTQYF